This passage covers 13 T cell receptor beta chains from one sample sequenced in a study of cytomegalovirus exposure and HLA in healthy donors. 60 Vbeta and 13 Jbeta primers were used in PCR. Generated by immunoSEQ multiplex PCR, the TCRdb table keeps only in-frame clones and is missing some. The table has approximately 200,000 clones, roughly 80% seen once. Sequenced input: PBMCs. These receptors were taken from a girl aged 2 to 9 in good health and CMV-seronegative.

This chain joins TRBV4-1 and TRBJ2-7; 10 nucleotides agree with TRBD2. V gave up 4 bases and J gave up 0 bases; unmatched junction bases: 9. The length of the CDR3 is 17 residues. From germline, CDR1 is MGHRA and CDR2 YSYEKL. The CDR3 is CASSRIAGGIPSYEQYF. The CDR3 bases are TGCGCCAGCAGCCGAATAGCGGGGGGTATACCCTCCTACGAGCAGTACTTC.

The genes are TRBV6-6 and TRBJ2-7; D might be TRBD2 (5 bases). Germline V lookup: CDR1 MNHNY, CDR2 SVGAGI (reference sequence). There are 12 residues in the CDR3. Trimming shortened V by 7 bases and J by 4 bases, and 11 bases separated the two germline ends. The CDR3 here is CASNTGSYEQYF. The CDR3 coding sequence is TGTGCCAGCAACACGGGATCGTACGAGCAGTACTTC.

The rearrangement uses TRBV10-1 and TRBJ1-1, with D tentatively TRBD1 (6 bases). This CDR3 has 15 residues. Trimming pared 0 bases from V and 0 bases from J, leaving 8 bases between. The germline V gene has CDR1 WNHNN and CDR2 SYGVQD (reference sequence). The CDR3 region has the DNA TGCGCCAGCAGTGAGTCCGACAGGTTGAACACTGAAGCTTTCTTT. This gives the protein CASSESDRLNTEAFF.

This chain uses TRBV18 with TRBJ2-5; 7 bases match TRBD2. The V and J ends lost 6 bases and 5 bases, in that order; junction bases with no gene match: 3. The CDR3 length is 12 residues. Germline CDR1 is KGHSH and CDR2 is LQKENI. In nucleotides, the CDR3 is TGTGCCAGCTCCCAGGGAGGGGAGACCCAGTACTTC. It encodes CASSQGGETQYF.

The gene calls are TRBV5-1 and TRBJ2-2; 10 bases agree with TRBD1. This CDR3 comprises 16 residues. CDR1 and CDR2 (germline): SGHRS, YFSETQ. V lost 0 bases and J lost 2; bases outside the gene matches: 1. The CDR3 spells CASSLGQGANTGELFF. The CDR3 DNA is TGCGCCAGCAGCTTGGGACAGGGGGCAAACACCGGGGAGCTGTTTTTT. Combining the CDR3 with reference TRBV5-1 and TRBJ2-2 gives the whole variable domain KAGVTQTPRYLIKTRGQQVTLSCSPISGHRSVSWYQQTPGQGLQFLFEYFSETQRNKGNFPGRFSGRQFSNSRSEMNVSTLELGDSALYLCASSLGQGANTGELFFGEGSRLTVL.

The V and J genes are TRBV6-1 and TRBJ1-1; D might be TRBD1 (6 bases). The CDR3 consists of 14 residues. Germline CDR1 MNHNS, CDR2 SASEGT. The V end lost 6 bases, the J end lost 1 base, and 12 bases lay between the germline ends. The CDR3: CASRARGQNTEAFF. The CDR3, as DNA: TGTGCCAGCAGGGCCCGGGGACAGAACACTGAAGCTTTCTTT.

V usage is TRBV6-5 and J usage is TRBJ2-1; TRBD2 matches at 9 bases. The CDR3 contains 16 residues. Germline CDR1 reads MNHEY; CDR2 reads SVGAGI. V shed 0 bases and J 2 bases; nucleotides not matched to a gene: 2. In nucleotides, the CDR3 is TGTGCCAGCAGTTACTCTAGCGGGAGTCCCTACAATGAGCAGTTCTTC. Protein product: CASSYSSGSPYNEQFF.

V gene TRBV6-5 combines with J gene TRBJ1-2, with 8 bases fitting TRBD1. The trim removed 2 bases at V and 4 bases at J, leaving 3 bases unmatched. The germline gives CDR1 MNHEY, CDR2 SVGAGI. This CDR3 region has 14 residues. The DNA for the CDR3 is TGTGCCAGCAGTTACACCGACAGGGGCTATGGCTACACCTTC. Protein product: CASSYTDRGYGYTF.

This clone appeared a single time. The chain is built from TRBV10-2 and TRBJ2-7; 9 bases fit TRBD1. After removal of 6 bases from V and 1 base from J, the junction contained 1 base not matched to a gene. Germline CDR1 WSHSY, CDR2 SAAADI. The CDR3 has 13 amino acids. CDR3 sequence (DNA): TGCGCCAGCAGACAGGGGGCTTCCTACGAGCAGTACTTC. Amino acids: CASRQGASYEQYF.

V and J are TRBV5-1 and TRBJ2-7, with TRBD2 identical over 10 bases. CDR1 is SGHRS and CDR2 is YFSETQ in the germline V gene. The CDR3 runs 14 residues. V lost 4 bases and J lost 4; bases outside the gene matches: 5. The DNA of the CDR3 is TGCGCCAGCAGCATTGGGACTAGCGCGTACGAGCAGTACTTC. Its translation is CASSIGTSAYEQYF.

This chain joins TRBV19 and TRBJ1-2, with 10 bases lining up with TRBD1. The CDR3 runs to 15 residues. With 4 bases clipped from V and 2 bases from J, the junction kept 4 bases outside the gene matches. Germline CDR1 reads LNHDA; CDR2 reads SQIVND (reference sequence). The CDR3 sequence is CASSTWTGGNYGYTF. CDR3 DNA: TGTGCCAGTAGTACCTGGACAGGGGGGAACTATGGCTACACCTTC.

CDR3 nucleotides: TGTGCCACCAGCGGCGCCTCCACGGGTTCGGCTAATGAAAAACTGTTTTTT. Amino acid sequence: CATSGASTGSANEKLFF. The rearrangement uses TRBV15 and TRBJ1-4; D call uncertain. Trimming pared 5 bases from V and 3 bases from J, leaving 19 bases between. This CDR3 contains 17 residues. Germline loops: CDR1 LNHNV, CDR2 YYDKDF (reference sequence).

J is TRBJ2-1 and V is TRBV7-2; TRBD2 matches at 7 bases. J was trimmed by 7 bases and V by 5 bases; bases with no gene match: 5. The CDR3 spans 13 residues. From germline, CDR1 is SGHTA and CDR2 FQGNSA. The CDR3 region is CASSRTSINEQFF. The DNA of the CDR3 is TGTGCCAGCAGCCGGACTAGTATTAATGAGCAGTTCTTC. Full variable domain (rest looked up from reference TRBV7-2 and TRBJ2-1): GAGVSQSPSNKVTEKGKDVELRCDPISGHTALYWYRQSLGQGLEFLIYFQGNSAPDKSGLPSDRFSAERTGGSVSTLTIQRTQQEDSAVYLCASSRTSINEQFFGPGTRLTVL.